This TCR beta chain originates from a study of beta chain features in type 1 diabetes. Study outcomes and limitations: A cDNA-based sequencing approach could over-represent cells with high TCR expression. HLA effects on TCRB rearrangement stayed unresolved here.

A note on this clone: Its target is unknown.

Every isolated RNA sample was fully reverse transcribed, so sequencing captured expressed TCRB transcripts. Generated by immunoSEQ multiplex PCR, the TCRdb table keeps only in-frame clones and is missing some. The table lists about 360,000 clones, about 12% of them singletons, with roughly 0.017% in the top ten. The germline gives CDR1 SEHNR, CDR2 FQNEAQ (reference sequence). This CDR3 spans 15 amino acids. The trim removed 7 bases at V and 4 bases at J, leaving 8 bases unmatched. Material for sequencing was naive CD4+ T cells from blood. The origin of this receptor is a man in his late teens or twenties in good health. The chain has TRBV7-9 and TRBJ1-2; TRBD1 matches 11 bases. The CDR3 reads CASKPDRGRVYGYTF. The CDR3 DNA sequence: TGTGCCAGCAAACCGGACAGGGGGCGGGTCTATGGCTACACCTTC.